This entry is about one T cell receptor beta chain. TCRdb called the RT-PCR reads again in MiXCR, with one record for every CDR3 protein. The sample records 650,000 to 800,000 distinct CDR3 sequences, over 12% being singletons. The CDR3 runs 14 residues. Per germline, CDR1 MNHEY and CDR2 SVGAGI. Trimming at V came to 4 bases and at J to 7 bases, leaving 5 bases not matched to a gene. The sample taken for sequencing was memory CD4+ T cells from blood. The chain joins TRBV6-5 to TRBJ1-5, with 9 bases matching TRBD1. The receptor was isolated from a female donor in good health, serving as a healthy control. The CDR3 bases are TGTGCCAGCAGTTCGGACAGGGGCGGACAGCCCCAGCATTTT. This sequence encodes CASSSDRGGQPQHF.